Reported below is one T cell receptor beta chain. What it binds is not known. The sample belongs to a study of cytomegalovirus exposure and HLA in healthy donors. Whole-study results and caveats: Presence/absence comparisons presumed near-even sequencing depth among donors.

PCR amplification relied on 60 Vbeta primers (plus 13 Jbeta primers). Only in-frame clones appear in the TCRdb table, and some are missing; sequencing was by immunoSEQ multiplex PCR. The table lists about 67,000 clones, 80% to 90% of them singletons, with roughly an eighth in the top ten. The TCR originated in a woman aged 30 to 39 in good health and CMV-seropositive. The sample taken for sequencing was PBMCs.

CDR3 region: CASSFQGGNQPQHF. The CDR3 bases are TGTGCCAGCAGCTTCCAGGGCGGCAATCAGCCCCAGCATTTT. This chain uses TRBV5-8 with TRBJ1-5; maybe TRBD1 (5 bases). The CDR3 extends over 14 amino acids. The germline V gene encodes CDR1 SGHTS and CDR2 YDEGEE. Deletions cut 2 bases from V and 2 bases from J, with 8 bases between.